This T cell receptor beta chain was identified during a study of early T cells in non-severe SARS-CoV-2 infection. This CDR3 spans 12 amino acids. The germline V gene encodes CDR1 SNHLY and CDR2 FYNNEI. V lost 6 bases and J lost 8, with 13 bases in between. There are a few counts of this clonotype. TCRdb used MiXCR to reprocess the 5' RACE reads, holding one entry per CDR3 protein. The sample has 85,000 to 100,000 distinct CDR3 sequences; more than 9.5% are singletons. The sample in question was whole blood, obtained at baseline. This clonotype was obtained from an adult who was a healthcare worker with PCR-confirmed SARS-CoV-2 infection or an uninfected control (not recorded which). The rearrangement uses TRBV2 and TRBJ1-2; D ambiguous. CDR3 sequence (DNA): TGTGCCAGCAGCCCCGACATAGAAGGCTACACCTTC. The encoded protein is CASSPDIEGYTF.